The 2 T cell receptor beta chains below all came from one sample that was sequenced in a study of blood T cell repertoires in COVID-19. Profiled with immunoSEQ multiplex PCR; TCRdb holds only in-frame clones, not every one. Of roughly 500,000 clones in the sample, approximately 89% are singletons; the top ten hold over 0.7%. Sequencing was done on a sample of peripheral blood. These receptors all come from a young man with COVID-19, enrolled during active disease.

The chain employs TRBV5-6 and TRBJ1-2; D possibly corresponds to TRBD1 (5 bases). V shed 4 bases and J shed 5 bases, with 21 bases lying between them. The CDR3 extends over 16 amino acids. Germline-derived CDR1 and CDR2 are SGHDT and YYEEEE. This CDR3 is CASSGGAGEGWYGYTF. Here the CDR3 DNA reads TGTGCCAGCAGCGGAGGGGCGGGGGAAGGTTGGTATGGCTACACCTTC.

The chain joins TRBV1 to TRBJ1-6. TRBV1 counts as a pseudogene. The CDR3 has 17 amino acids. CDR3 sequence (DNA): TGCACCAGCAGCCGAGGTGCTTGGAGCTCCTATAATTCACCCCTCCACTTT. Translating gives CTSSRGAWSSYNSPLHF.